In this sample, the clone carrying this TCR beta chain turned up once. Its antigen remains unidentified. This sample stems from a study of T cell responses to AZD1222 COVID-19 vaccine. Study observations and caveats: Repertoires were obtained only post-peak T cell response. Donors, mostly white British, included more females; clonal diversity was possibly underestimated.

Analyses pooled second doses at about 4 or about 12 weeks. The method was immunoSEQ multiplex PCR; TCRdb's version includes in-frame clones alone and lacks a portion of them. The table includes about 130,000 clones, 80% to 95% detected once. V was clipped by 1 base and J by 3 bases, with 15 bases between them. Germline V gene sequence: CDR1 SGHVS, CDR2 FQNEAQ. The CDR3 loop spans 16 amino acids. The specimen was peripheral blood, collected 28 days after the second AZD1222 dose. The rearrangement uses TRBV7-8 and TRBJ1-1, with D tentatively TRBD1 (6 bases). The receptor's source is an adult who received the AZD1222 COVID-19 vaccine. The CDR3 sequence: CASSLGRGRGDTEAFF. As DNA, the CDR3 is TGTGCCAGCAGCTTAGGAAGGGGCAGGGGAGACACTGAAGCTTTCTTT. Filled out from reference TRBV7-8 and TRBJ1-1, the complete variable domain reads GAGVSQSPRYKVAKRGQDVALRCDPISGHVSLFWYQQALGQGPEFLTYFQNEAQLDKSGLPSDRFFAERPEGSVSTLKIQRTQQEDSAVYLCASSLGRGRGDTEAFFGQGTRLTVV.